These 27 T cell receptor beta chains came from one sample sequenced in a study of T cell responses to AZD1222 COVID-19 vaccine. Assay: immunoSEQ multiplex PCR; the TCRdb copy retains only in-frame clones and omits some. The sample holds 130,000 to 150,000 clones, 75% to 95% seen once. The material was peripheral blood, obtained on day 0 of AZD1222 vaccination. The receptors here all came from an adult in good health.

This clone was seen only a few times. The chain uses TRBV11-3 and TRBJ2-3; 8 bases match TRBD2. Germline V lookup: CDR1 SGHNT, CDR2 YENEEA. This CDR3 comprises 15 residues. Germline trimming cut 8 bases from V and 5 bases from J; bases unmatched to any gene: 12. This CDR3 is CASRLKRGPQDTQYF. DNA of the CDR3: TGTGCCAGCCGCCTGAAGCGGGGGCCACAAGATACGCAGTATTTT.

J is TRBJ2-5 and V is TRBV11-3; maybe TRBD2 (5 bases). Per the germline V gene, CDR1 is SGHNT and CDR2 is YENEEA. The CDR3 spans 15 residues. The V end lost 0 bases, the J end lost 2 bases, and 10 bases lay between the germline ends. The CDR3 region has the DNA TGTGCCAGCAGCTTAGATATGACTACTCAAGAGACCCAGTACTTC. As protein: CASSLDMTTQETQYF.

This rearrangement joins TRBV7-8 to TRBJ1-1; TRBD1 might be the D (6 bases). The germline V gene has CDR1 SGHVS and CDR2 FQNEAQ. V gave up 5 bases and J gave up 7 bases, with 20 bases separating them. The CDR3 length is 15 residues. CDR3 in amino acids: CASSDLLRGDREAFF. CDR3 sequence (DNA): TGTGCCAGCAGCGACCTTCTTAGGGGGGATCGTGAAGCTTTCTTT.

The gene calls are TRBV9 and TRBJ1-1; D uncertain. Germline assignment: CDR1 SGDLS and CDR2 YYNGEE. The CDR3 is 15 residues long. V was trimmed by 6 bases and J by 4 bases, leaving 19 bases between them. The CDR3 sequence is CASTNGQGRGTEAFF. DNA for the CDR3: TGTGCCAGCACCAATGGGCAAGGGCGAGGCACTGAAGCTTTCTTT.

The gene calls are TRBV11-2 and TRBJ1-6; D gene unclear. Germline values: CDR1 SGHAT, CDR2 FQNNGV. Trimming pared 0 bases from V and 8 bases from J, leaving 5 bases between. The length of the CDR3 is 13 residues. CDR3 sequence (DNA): TGTGCCAGCAGCTTAGATCTTTATTCACCCCTCCACTTT. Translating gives CASSLDLYSPLHF. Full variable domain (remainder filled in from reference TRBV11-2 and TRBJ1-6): EAGVAQSPRYKIIEKRQSVAFWCNPISGHATLYWYQQILGQGPKLLIQFQNNGVVDDSQLPKDRFSAERLKGVDSTLKIQPAKLEDSAVYLCASSLDLYSPLHFGNGTRLTVT.

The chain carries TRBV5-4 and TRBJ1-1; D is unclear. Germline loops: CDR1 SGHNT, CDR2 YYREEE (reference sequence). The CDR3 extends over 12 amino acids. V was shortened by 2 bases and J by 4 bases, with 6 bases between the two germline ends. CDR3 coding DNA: TGTGCCAGCAGCTTTGACTCCACTGAAGCTTTCTTT. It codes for CASSFDSTEAFF.

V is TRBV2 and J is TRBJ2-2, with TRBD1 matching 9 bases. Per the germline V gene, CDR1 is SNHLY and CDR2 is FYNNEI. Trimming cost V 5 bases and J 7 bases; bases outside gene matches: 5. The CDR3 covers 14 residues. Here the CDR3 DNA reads TGTGCCAGCAGTCCGGACAGGGGCGGCGGGGAGCTGTTTTTT. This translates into CASSPDRGGGELFF.

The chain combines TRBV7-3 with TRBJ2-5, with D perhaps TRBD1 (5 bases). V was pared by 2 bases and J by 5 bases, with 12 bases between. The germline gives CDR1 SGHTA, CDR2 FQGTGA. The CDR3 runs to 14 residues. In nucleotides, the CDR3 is TGTGCCAGCAGCTTAGGTTTAGGGGTGGAGACCCAGTACTTC. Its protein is CASSLGLGVETQYF.

The CDR3 spells CASSLGVGEQYF. For the CDR3, the DNA is TGTGCCAGCAGCTTAGGGGTGGGGGAGCAGTACTTC. This rearrangement joins TRBV11-2 to TRBJ2-7; D is unclear. Trimming took off 1 base at V and 7 bases at J, with 8 bases between the two ends. The CDR3 is 12 amino acids. Germline CDR1 and CDR2: SGHAT and FQNNGV.

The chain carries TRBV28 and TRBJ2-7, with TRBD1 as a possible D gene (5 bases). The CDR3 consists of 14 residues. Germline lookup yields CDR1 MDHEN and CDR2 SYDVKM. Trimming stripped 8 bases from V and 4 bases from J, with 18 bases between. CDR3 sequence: CASHPDTVLYEQYF. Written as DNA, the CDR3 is TGTGCCAGCCACCCGGACACCGTTTTGTACGAGCAGTACTTC.

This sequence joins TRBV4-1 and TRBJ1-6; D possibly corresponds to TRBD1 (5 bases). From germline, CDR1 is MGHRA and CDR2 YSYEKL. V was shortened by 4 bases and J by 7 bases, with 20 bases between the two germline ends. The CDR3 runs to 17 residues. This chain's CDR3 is CASSLTMMTVSNSPLHF. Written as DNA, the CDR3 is TGCGCCAGCAGCCTCACCATGATGACAGTATCGAATTCACCCCTCCACTTT.

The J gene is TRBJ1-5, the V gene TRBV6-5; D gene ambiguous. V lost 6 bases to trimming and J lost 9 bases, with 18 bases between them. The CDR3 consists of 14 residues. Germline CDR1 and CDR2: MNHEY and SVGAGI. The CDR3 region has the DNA TGTGCCAGCAGCCCCGGGTTCCCGGGTCGGCCCCAGCATTTT. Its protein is CASSPGFPGRPQHF.

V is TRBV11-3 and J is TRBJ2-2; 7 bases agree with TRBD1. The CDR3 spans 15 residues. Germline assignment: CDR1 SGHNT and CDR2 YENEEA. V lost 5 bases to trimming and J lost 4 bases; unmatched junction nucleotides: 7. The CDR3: CASSPRQGFTGELFF. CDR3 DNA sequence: TGTGCCAGCAGCCCCCGACAGGGATTCACCGGGGAGCTGTTTTTT.

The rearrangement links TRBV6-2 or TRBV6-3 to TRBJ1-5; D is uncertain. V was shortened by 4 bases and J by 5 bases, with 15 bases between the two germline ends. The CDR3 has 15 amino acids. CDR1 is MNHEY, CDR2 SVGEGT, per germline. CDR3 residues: CASSSPGRNYQPQHF. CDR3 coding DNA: TGTGCCAGCAGTTCCCCCGGAAGAAACTATCAGCCCCAGCATTTT.

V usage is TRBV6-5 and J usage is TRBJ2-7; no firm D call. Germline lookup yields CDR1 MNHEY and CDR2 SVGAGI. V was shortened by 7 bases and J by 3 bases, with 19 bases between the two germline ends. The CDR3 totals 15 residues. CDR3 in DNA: TGTGCCAGCACCCCAAGGAGTTTTGGGGTCTACGAGCAGTACTTC. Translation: CASTPRSFGVYEQYF.

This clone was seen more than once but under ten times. The CDR3 reads CASSPDRASREQYF. For the CDR3, the DNA is TGCGCCAGCAGTCCCGACAGGGCGTCTCGCGAGCAGTACTTC. The chain uses TRBV5-1 and TRBJ2-7, with TRBD1 identical over 7 bases. This CDR3 contains 14 residues. CDR1 is SGHRS and CDR2 is YFSETQ in the germline V gene. V dropped 5 bases and J dropped 6; count of bases not matched to a gene: 11.

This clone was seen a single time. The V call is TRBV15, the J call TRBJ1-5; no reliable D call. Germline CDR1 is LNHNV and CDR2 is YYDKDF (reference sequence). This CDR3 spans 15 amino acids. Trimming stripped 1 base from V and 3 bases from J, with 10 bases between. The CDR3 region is CATSRGPSYNQPQHF. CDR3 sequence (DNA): TGTGCCACCAGCAGAGGGCCCTCCTACAATCAGCCCCAGCATTTT.

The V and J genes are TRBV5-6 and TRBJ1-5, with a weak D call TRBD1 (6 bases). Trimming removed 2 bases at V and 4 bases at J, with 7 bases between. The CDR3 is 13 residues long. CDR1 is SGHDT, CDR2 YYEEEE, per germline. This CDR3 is CASSFRGNQPQHF. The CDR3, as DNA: TGTGCCAGCAGCTTTAGGGGGAATCAGCCCCAGCATTTT.

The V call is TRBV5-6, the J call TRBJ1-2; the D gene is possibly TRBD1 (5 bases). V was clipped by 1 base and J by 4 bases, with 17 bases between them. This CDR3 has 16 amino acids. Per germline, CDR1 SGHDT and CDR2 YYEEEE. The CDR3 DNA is TGTGCCAGCAGCTTGATCGGGTGGGGCGCCGGCTATGGCTACACCTTC. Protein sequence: CASSLIGWGAGYGYTF.

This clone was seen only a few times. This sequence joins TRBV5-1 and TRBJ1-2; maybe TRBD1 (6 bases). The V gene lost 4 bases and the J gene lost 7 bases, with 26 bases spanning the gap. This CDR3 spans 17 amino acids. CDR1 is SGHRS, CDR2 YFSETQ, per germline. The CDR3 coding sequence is TGCGCCAGCAGCGTTATGTGGACAGACAGGTTAAGTGGTGGCTACACCTTC. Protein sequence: CASSVMWTDRLSGGYTF. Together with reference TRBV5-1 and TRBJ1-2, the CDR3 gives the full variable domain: KAGVTQTPRYLIKTRGQQVTLSCSPISGHRSVSWYQQTPGQGLQFLFEYFSETQRNKGNFPGRFSGRQFSNSRSEMNVSTLELGDSALYLCASSVMWTDRLSGGYTFGSGTRLTVV.

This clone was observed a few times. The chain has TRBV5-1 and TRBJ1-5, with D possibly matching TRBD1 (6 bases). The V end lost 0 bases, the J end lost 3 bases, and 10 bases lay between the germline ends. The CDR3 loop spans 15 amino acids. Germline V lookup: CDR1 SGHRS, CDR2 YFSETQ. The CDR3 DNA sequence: TGCGCCAGCAGCTTGGGGACAGAGATCAATCAGCCCCAGCATTTT. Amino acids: CASSLGTEINQPQHF.

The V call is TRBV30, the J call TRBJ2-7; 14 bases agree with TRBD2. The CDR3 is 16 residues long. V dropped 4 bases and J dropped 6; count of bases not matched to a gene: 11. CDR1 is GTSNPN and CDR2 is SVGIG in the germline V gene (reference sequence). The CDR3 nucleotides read TGTGCCTGGACCTCGGGACTAGCGGGAGCAATAGGCGAGCAGTACTTC. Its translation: CAWTSGLAGAIGEQYF.

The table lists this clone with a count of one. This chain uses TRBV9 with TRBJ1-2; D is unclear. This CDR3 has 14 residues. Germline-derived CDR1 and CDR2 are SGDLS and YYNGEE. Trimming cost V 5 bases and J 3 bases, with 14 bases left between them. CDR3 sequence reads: CASRDMTGDYGYTF. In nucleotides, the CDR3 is TGTGCCAGCAGAGACATGACCGGGGACTATGGCTACACCTTC.

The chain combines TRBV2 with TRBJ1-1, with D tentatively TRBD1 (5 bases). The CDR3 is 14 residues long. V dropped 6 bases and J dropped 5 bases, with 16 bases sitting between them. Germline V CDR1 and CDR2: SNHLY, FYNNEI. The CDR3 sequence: CASSGRVLYTEAFF. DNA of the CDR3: TGTGCCAGCAGCGGCAGGGTGTTATATACTGAAGCTTTCTTT.

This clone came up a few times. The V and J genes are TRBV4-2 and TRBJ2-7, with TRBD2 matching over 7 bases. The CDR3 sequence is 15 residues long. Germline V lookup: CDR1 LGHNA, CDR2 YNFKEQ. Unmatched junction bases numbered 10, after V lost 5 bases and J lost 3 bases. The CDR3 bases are TGTGCCAGCAGCTCCCTGGGCGGGGGAGACTACGAGCAGTACTTC. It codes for CASSSLGGGDYEQYF.

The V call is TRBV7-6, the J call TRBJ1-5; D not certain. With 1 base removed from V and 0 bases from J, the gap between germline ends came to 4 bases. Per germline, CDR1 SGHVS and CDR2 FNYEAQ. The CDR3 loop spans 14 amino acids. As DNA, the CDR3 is TGTGCCAGCAGCTTAGGGCATAGCAATCAGCCCCAGCATTTT. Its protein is CASSLGHSNQPQHF. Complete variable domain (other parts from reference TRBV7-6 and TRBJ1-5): GAGVSQSPRYKVTKRGQDVALRCDPISGHVSLYWYRQALGQGPEFLTYFNYEAQQDKSGLPNDRFSAERPEGSISTLTIQRTEQRDSAMYRCASSLGHSNQPQHFGDGTRLSIL.

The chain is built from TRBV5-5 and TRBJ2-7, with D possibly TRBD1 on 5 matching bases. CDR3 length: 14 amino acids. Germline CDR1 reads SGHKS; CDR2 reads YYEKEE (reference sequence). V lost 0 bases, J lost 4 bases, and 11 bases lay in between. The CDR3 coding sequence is TGTGCCAGCAGCTTGGTTGCCAGGGCGTACGAGCAGTACTTC. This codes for CASSLVARAYEQYF.